This T cell receptor (beta chain) was captured in a study of blood T cells in healthy people across ages. A J-beta primer mix and a sample-barcoded 5' primer were used in a second PCR of about 7 to 12 cycles. Every sample gave at least 3 million paired-end reads containing CDR3. Using its own MiXCR run on the 5' RACE reads, TCRdb lists one record per CDR3 protein. The sample records approximately 800,000 distinct CDR3 sequences, less than 80% being singletons. Roughly 10 milliliters of peripheral blood were drawn from each donor into EDTA-treated tubes. A minimum of 7 million PBMCs was isolated per sample. Per sample, no less than 5 micrograms of total RNA were extracted. V lost 4 bases to trimming and J lost 3 bases; unmatched junction nucleotides: 8. This CDR3 has 16 residues.

Input material: blood. The rearrangement joins TRBV12-3 or TRBV12-4 to TRBJ2-2; TRBD1 matches 7 bases. The source of this sequence is a man aged 25 to 45 in good health. This CDR3 reads CASSSTTGWDTGELFF. CDR3 DNA sequence: TGTGCCAGCAGTTCGACGACAGGGTGGGACACCGGGGAGCTGTTTTTT.